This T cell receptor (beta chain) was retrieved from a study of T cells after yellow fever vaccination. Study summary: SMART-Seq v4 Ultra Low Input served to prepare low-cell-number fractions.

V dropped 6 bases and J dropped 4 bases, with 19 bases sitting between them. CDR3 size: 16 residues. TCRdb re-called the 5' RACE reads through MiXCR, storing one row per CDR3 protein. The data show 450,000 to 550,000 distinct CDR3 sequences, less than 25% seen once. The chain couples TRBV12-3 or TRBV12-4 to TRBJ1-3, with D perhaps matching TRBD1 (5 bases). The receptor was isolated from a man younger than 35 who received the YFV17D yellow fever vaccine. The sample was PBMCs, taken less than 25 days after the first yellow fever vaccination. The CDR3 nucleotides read TGTGCCAGCAGCCATCCCGCCGGGACTGAAGGAAACACCATATATTTT. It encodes CASSHPAGTEGNTIYF.